This TCR beta chain was recorded in a study of radiotherapy plus CTLA-4 blockade in lung cancer (dated by TCRdb to 2016 to 2018). Turning to the overall study: Objective responses were observed in more than 15% of enrolled patients, and disease control was achieved in approximately 29%.

The study evaluated CTLA-4 blockade (ipilimumab) given together with focal radiation therapy in patients who had chemo-refractory metastatic non-small-cell lung cancer. In the case of this clone: Its cognate antigen has yet to be identified. The sample holds no much larger clone one base away, and base qualities are not on file.

Study-level results and caveats: After treatment with radiotherapy and ipilimumab, TCR clones that originated in tumors expanded in peripheral blood. The strongest predictors of response were reported to be early dynamic shifts in blood T cell clones along with a rise in serum interferon-beta following radiation.

Libraries came from the immunoSEQ multiplex PCR assay. TCRdb's version of the immuneACCESS table is confined to in-frame rearrangements and falls short of the full clone set. An unresolved V gene accounts for under half of the shortfall where checked; the remainder is of unknown origin. Within this sample are 55,000 to 65,000 clones, with around 77% of them counted one time only. Of the sample, about 3% is held by the ten largest clones. Including cysteine and phenylalanine, the CDR3 has 13 amino acids. Of all the DNA, just the CDR3 is kept, 39 bases in frame from base 1. Deletion took 0 bases off V and 2 bases off J, with a span of 5 bases between the germline ends. From a lookup of the germline V gene, CDR1 and CDR2 are SGHDT and YYEEEE.

This chain joins TRBV5-6 to TRBJ1-1; confidence is insufficient to name the D gene. The sequencing used peripheral blood, collected from a patient treated with radiotherapy plus ipilimumab. The clonotype originates from a human donor with non-small cell lung cancer who had a complete response to radiotherapy plus ipilimumab. The sequence in DNA is TGTGCCAGCAGCTTGGCGGGAAACACTGAAGCTTTCTTT. It specifies CASSLAGNTEAFF.